The 28 T cell receptor beta chains below come from one sample, sequenced in a study of blood T cells in healthy people across ages (dated by TCRdb to the mid-2010s). Library preparation employed 5' RACE. The data were produced on an Illumina HiSeq 2500. A second PCR of roughly 6 to 11 cycles was run with a J-beta primer mix and a sample-barcoded 5' primer. Through fastp at Q25 and MiXCR, TCRdb rebuilt clones from the public reads, retaining in-frame beta chains. Under each unique CDR3 protein, matching rows form one entry showing the most common genes and DNA. Present in this sample are nearly 800,000 distinct CDR3 sequences, more than 20% of which were seen just once. Approximately 3.7% of the sample is in the top ten clones. These records were also assigned to another study, of T cells of mothers and their children.

The sequencing input was blood. The receptors stem from a boy younger than 18 in good health.

This clonotype has only one observation. The chain recombines TRBV11-2 with TRBJ1-5; 7 bases are a match to TRBD1. Germline CDR1 SGHAT, CDR2 FQNNGV. The CDR3 has 14 amino acids. Unmatched junction bases numbered 1, after V lost 4 bases and J lost 1 base. The CDR3 loop is CASSWDSSNQPQHF. The CDR3, as DNA: TGTGCCAGCAGCTGGGACAGCAGCAATCAGCCCCAGCATTTT. Together with reference TRBV11-2 and TRBJ1-5, the CDR3 gives the full variable domain: EAGVAQSPRYKIIEKRQSVAFWCNPISGHATLYWYQQILGQGPKLLIQFQNNGVVDDSQLPKDRFSAERLKGVDSTLKIQPAKLEDSAVYLCASSWDSSNQPQHFGDGTRLSIL.

As regards this clonotype: A junction boundary mismatches the germline segment, possibly from a read error. V is TRBV7-9 and J is TRBJ2-7; D is possibly TRBD1 or TRBD2 (6 bases each). This CDR3 is 15 amino acids long. CDR1 and CDR2 from the germline V gene are SEHNR and FQNEAQ (reference sequence). The CDR3 sequence: CTSTLGGTNPYEQYF. The DNA of the CDR3 is TGTACCAGCACCTTGGGGGGCACAAATCCCTACGAGCAGTACTTC.

This clonotype has only a few counts. The CDR3 nucleotides are TGCGCCTTCCGAAGGGGACGGCGTCTAGGTGGCTACACCTTC. As protein: CAFRRGRRLGGYTF. This chain uses TRBV5-1 with TRBJ1-2; D may be TRBD1 (5 bases). The CDR3 consists of 14 residues. V gave up 10 bases and J gave up 7 bases, with 23 bases separating them. The germline V gene encodes CDR1 SGHRS and CDR2 YFSETQ.

In its sample, this clonotype was seen a few times. CDR3 in amino acids: CASSDPTADPTTDTQYF. The CDR3 DNA sequence: TGTGCCAGCAGTGACCCCACCGCGGATCCTACCACAGATACGCAGTATTTT. The chain recombines TRBV25-1 with TRBJ2-3; D is unresolved. V lost 3 bases, J lost 2 bases, and 18 bases lay in between. Germline V gene sequence: CDR1 MGHDK, CDR2 SYGVNS. CDR3 length equals 17 residues.

This clonotype was detected once. The V gene is TRBV12-3 or TRBV12-4, the J gene TRBJ2-1, with D uncertain. Trimming stripped 6 bases from V and 10 bases from J, with 19 bases between. The CDR3 is 14 amino acids. The CDR3 bases are TGTGCCAGCAGCCCAAAGCTGGTTGGAAGGGAGCAGTTCTTC. This encodes CASSPKLVGREQFF.

This clonotype showed up many times. This chain uses TRBV7-2 with TRBJ1-6, with TRBD1 matching 8 bases. CDR1 is SGHTA and CDR2 is FQGNSA in the germline V gene. This CDR3 comprises 16 residues. The J segment lost 6 bases and the V segment lost 6 bases, leaving 10 bases of the junction unmatched. The CDR3 region has the DNA TGTGCCAGCAGTAAAACCCGGACAGGGACTAATTCACCCCTCCACTTT. Its translation: CASSKTRTGTNSPLHF. The full variable domain, completed using reference TRBV7-2 and TRBJ1-6, is GAGVSQSPSNKVTEKGKDVELRCDPISGHTALYWYRQSLGQGLEFLIYFQGNSAPDKSGLPSDRFSAERTGGSVSTLTIQRTQQEDSAVYLCASSKTRTGTNSPLHFGNGTRLTVT.

This clonotype was seen more than once but under ten times. This sequence joins TRBV19 and TRBJ1-1, with unresolved D. V was pared by 2 bases and J by 1 base, with 11 bases between. The CDR3 has 15 amino acids. Germline CDR1 reads LNHDA; CDR2 reads SQIVND (reference sequence). CDR3: CASSISPAPNTEAFF. The CDR3 DNA reads as TGTGCCAGTAGTATATCCCCAGCTCCGAACACTGAAGCTTTCTTT. Complete variable domain (other parts from reference TRBV19 and TRBJ1-1): DGGITQSPKYLFRKEGQNVTLSCEQNLNHDAMYWYRQDPGQGLRLIYYSQIVNDFQKGDIAEGYSVSREKKESFPLTVTSAQKNPTAFYLCASSISPAPNTEAFFGQGTRLTVV.

This clonotype occurred a few times. The chain uses TRBV4-2 and TRBJ1-2; the match to TRBD1 covers 11 bases. The V gene end was trimmed by 5 bases and the J gene end by 3 bases; junction bases not matched to a gene: 2. From germline, CDR1 is LGHNA and CDR2 YNFKEQ. The CDR3 contains 14 residues. The CDR3 is CASSADRGHYGYTF. CDR3 bases: TGTGCCAGCAGCGCGGACAGGGGGCACTATGGCTACACCTTC.

Details on this clonotype: Mismatch with germline at one junction end may stem from a read error. The rearrangement uses TRBV7-2 and TRBJ1-3, with unresolved D. Germline CDR1 is SGHTA and CDR2 is FQGNSA. The length of the CDR3 is 14 residues. CDR3 bases: TGTGCCAGCAGCTTAGTGATCTCTGGAAACACCATACATTTT. It encodes CASSLVISGNTIHF.

This clonotype was seen at least ten times. The rearrangement joins TRBV6-2 or TRBV6-3 to TRBJ2-1, with TRBD1 matching 7 bases. The CDR3 length is 14 residues. Losses at the gene ends were 3 bases for V and 4 bases for J; bases not matched to a gene: 3. In germline, CDR1 is MNHEY, CDR2 SVGEGT. CDR3 region: CASSYMGQYNEQFF. For the CDR3, the DNA is TGTGCCAGCAGTTATATGGGACAGTACAATGAGCAGTTCTTC.

This clonotype appeared a few times. This chain uses TRBV28 with TRBJ1-5; 7 nucleotides line up with TRBD1. This CDR3 contains 14 residues. V was clipped by 7 bases and J by 6 bases; unmatched bases: 9. The germline V gene encodes CDR1 MDHEN and CDR2 SYDVKM. CDR3 in DNA: TGTGCCAGCACCCCGGGACAGTTGGGTCAGCCCCAGCATTTT. The encoded protein is CASTPGQLGQPQHF.

This clonotype has more than one count but fewer than ten. V and J are TRBV6-5 and TRBJ2-4; 8 bases agree with TRBD2. Germline V gene sequence: CDR1 MNHEY, CDR2 SVGAGI. V shed 5 bases, J shed 11 bases, and the junction held 11 bases outside the gene matches. The CDR3 length is 14 residues. The CDR3 coding sequence is TGTGCCAGCAGTCGCAGCGGGGGTGCAGTCCTTCAGTACTTC. Its translation is CASSRSGGAVLQYF.

This clonotype appeared many times. The chain recombines TRBV7-2 with TRBJ2-1; the match to TRBD1 covers 8 bases. Trimming cost V 4 bases and J 4 bases; bases outside gene matches: 6. The germline V gene has CDR1 SGHTA and CDR2 FQGNSA. The CDR3 runs to 15 residues. CDR3 DNA: TGTGCCAGCAGCTCCCGGGACAGGACTTACAATGAGCAGTTCTTC. It specifies CASSSRDRTYNEQFF.

This chain uses TRBV5-1 with TRBJ1-4, with unresolved D. The germline V gene encodes CDR1 SGHRS and CDR2 YFSETQ. CDR3 length: 14 residues. Trimming removed 1 base at V and 6 bases at J, with 10 bases between. The CDR3 sequence is CASSLRPRDEKLFF. The CDR3 DNA reads as TGCGCCAGCAGCTTGAGGCCACGGGATGAAAAACTGTTTTTT.

The sample holds a few counts of this clonotype. The chain recombines TRBV6-6 with TRBJ2-6; D is undetermined. The CDR3 contains 13 residues. Between the trimmed V and J ends, which lost 8 bases and 0 bases, there was a span of 5 bases. Looked up from germline, CDR1 is MNHNY and CDR2 is SVGAGI (reference sequence). The CDR3 loop reads CASGVSGANVLTF. The CDR3 DNA is TGTGCCAGCGGGGTCTCTGGGGCCAACGTCCTGACTTTC.

This clonotype was picked up a small number of times. This chain links TRBV29-1 with TRBJ1-2; D not certain. V was shortened by 6 bases and J by 1 base, with 12 bases between the two germline ends. Germline V gene lookup returns CDR1 SQVTM and CDR2 ANQGSEA. The CDR3 length is 13 residues. For the CDR3, the DNA is TGCAGCGTAAACAGATTAAATAACTATGGCTACACCTTC. Translating gives CSVNRLNNYGYTF.

This chain links TRBV12-3 or TRBV12-4 with TRBJ1-1; 8 bases line up with TRBD1. The CDR3 spans 16 residues. Germline trimming cut 4 bases from V and 0 bases from J; bases unmatched to any gene: 7. This CDR3 reads CASSSDRAGMNTEAFF. For the CDR3, the DNA is TGTGCCAGCAGTTCGGACAGGGCGGGTATGAACACTGAAGCTTTCTTT.

This clonotype has a handful of counts. This chain links TRBV20-1 with TRBJ1-2; D uncertain. The V end lost 5 bases, the J end lost 3 bases, and 10 bases lay between the germline ends. Germline CDR1 reads DFQATT; CDR2 reads SNEGSKA (reference sequence). The length of the CDR3 is 12 residues. The CDR3 reads CSAPAGYYGYTF. DNA for the CDR3: TGCAGTGCTCCCGCAGGCTACTATGGCTACACCTTC.

This chain uses TRBV28 with TRBJ2-5; D unresolved. Germline V lookup: CDR1 MDHEN, CDR2 SYDVKM. Trimming removed 6 bases from V and 5 bases from J, with 10 bases in between. The CDR3 has 12 residues. The CDR3 reads CASSVLRETQYF. CDR3 nucleotide sequence: TGTGCCAGCAGCGTCCTTAGGGAGACCCAGTACTTC. Full variable domain (rest looked up from reference TRBV28 and TRBJ2-5): DVKVTQSSRYLVKRTGEKVFLECVQDMDHENMFWYRQDPGLGLRLIYFSYDVKMKEKGDIPEGYSVSREKKERFSLILESASTNQTSMYLCASSVLRETQYFGPGTRLLVL.

This sequence joins TRBV29-1 and TRBJ2-7; 7 nucleotides align to TRBD2. The ends lost 5 bases at V and 4 bases at J; junction bases unmatched: 8. Germline loops: CDR1 SQVTM, CDR2 ANQGSEA. The CDR3 has 13 residues. Here the CDR3 DNA reads TGCAGCGTTACGCGGGGGAAGGAATACGAGCAGTACTTC. Translation: CSVTRGKEYEQYF.

This clonotype was seen more than once but under ten times. The gene calls are TRBV29-1 and TRBJ2-3, with no clear D. Trimming removed 0 bases from V and 6 bases from J, with 4 bases in between. CDR1 and CDR2 (germline): SQVTM, ANQGSEA. This CDR3 spans 11 amino acids. CDR3 sequence: CSVEEQDTQYF. The CDR3 DNA sequence: TGCAGCGTTGAAGAACAGGATACGCAGTATTTT.

The J gene is TRBJ1-4, the V gene TRBV28; tentative D call: TRBD1 (5 bases). The length of the CDR3 is 16 residues. Germline CDR1 is MDHEN and CDR2 is SYDVKM. V lost 5 bases to trimming and J lost 7 bases, with 20 bases between them. The CDR3 loop is CASSGRGTAVGEKLFF. Written as DNA, the CDR3 is TGTGCCAGCAGTGGGCGTGGGACTGCGGTTGGTGAAAAACTGTTTTTT.

The DNA of the CDR3 is TGTGCCAGTAGAACTACAGGGACGAACACTGAAGCTTTCTTT. This translates into CASRTTGTNTEAFF. The genes are TRBV19 and TRBJ1-1; possible D gene TRBD1, 6 bases. This CDR3 is built from 14 residues. Germline V lookup: CDR1 LNHDA, CDR2 SQIVND (reference sequence). V lost 6 bases and J lost 1, with 12 bases in between. Together with reference TRBV19 and TRBJ1-1, the CDR3 gives the full variable domain: DGGITQSPKYLFRKEGQNVTLSCEQNLNHDAMYWYRQDPGQGLRLIYYSQIVNDFQKGDIAEGYSVSREKKESFPLTVTSAQKNPTAFYLCASRTTGTNTEAFFGQGTRLTVV.

The sample holds a few counts of this clonotype. This chain links TRBV5-1 with TRBJ1-6; D is unresolved. From germline, CDR1 is SGHRS and CDR2 YFSETQ. V was clipped by 6 bases and J by 12 bases, with 10 bases between them. The CDR3 totals 11 residues. For the CDR3, the DNA is TGCGCCAGCAACGGTGGTGGACCCCTCCACTTT. Its protein is CASNGGGPLHF.

CDR3 sequence: CASSLAGPNEKLFF. The CDR3 DNA is TGTGCCAGCAGCTTAGCCGGGCCTAATGAAAAACTGTTTTTT. The genes are TRBV7-2 and TRBJ1-4; no reliable D call. The ends were cut back, 0 bases at V and 3 bases at J, with 5 bases in the middle. Germline V gene lookup returns CDR1 SGHTA and CDR2 FQGNSA. CDR3 length: 14 residues.

CDR3 in DNA: TGCGCCAGCAGCTTGCAGAGTAATGAAAAACTGTTTTTT. Its protein is CASSLQSNEKLFF. V gene TRBV5-1 combines with J gene TRBJ1-4; D uncertain. CDR1 and CDR2 (germline): SGHRS, YFSETQ. This CDR3 spans 13 amino acids. Trimming stripped 1 base from V and 4 bases from J, with 5 bases between.

This clonotype appeared a few times. The chain uses TRBV10-3 and TRBJ2-1, with 7 bases that match TRBD2. The CDR3 has 15 residues. The ends lost 8 bases at V and 5 bases at J; junction bases unmatched: 12. Germline V gene lookup returns CDR1 ENHRY and CDR2 SYGVKD. The DNA of the CDR3 is TGTGCCATCCGACATAGTCTAGCGGCGCACAATGAGCAGTTCTTC. Protein product: CAIRHSLAAHNEQFF.

The chain links TRBV14 to TRBJ1-6; 7 bases map to TRBD1. The CDR3 has 14 amino acids. After removal of 4 bases from V and 9 bases from J, the junction contained 6 bases not matched to a gene. Germline assignment: CDR1 SGHDN and CDR2 FVKESK. CDR3 loop: CASSRWDSPSPLHF. CDR3 DNA sequence: TGTGCCAGCAGCCGGTGGGACAGTCCTTCACCCCTCCACTTT.